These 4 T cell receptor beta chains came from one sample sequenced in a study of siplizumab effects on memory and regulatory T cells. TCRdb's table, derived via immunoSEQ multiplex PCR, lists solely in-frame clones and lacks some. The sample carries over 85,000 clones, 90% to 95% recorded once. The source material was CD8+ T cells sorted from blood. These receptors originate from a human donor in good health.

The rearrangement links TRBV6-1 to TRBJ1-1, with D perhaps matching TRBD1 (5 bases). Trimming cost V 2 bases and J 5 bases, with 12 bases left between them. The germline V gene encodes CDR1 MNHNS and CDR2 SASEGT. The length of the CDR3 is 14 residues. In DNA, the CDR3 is TGTGCCAGCAGTGAACAGGGAGGGGAAACTGAAGCTTTCTTT. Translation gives CASSEQGGETEAFF.

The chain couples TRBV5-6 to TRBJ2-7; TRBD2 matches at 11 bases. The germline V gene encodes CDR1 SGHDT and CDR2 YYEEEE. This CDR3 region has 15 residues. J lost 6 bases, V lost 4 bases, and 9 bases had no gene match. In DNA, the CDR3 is TGTGCCAGCAGCCTCCGACTAGCGGGACCCCCCGAGCAGTACTTC. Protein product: CASSLRLAGPPEQYF.

CDR3 nucleotides: TGTGCCAGCAGTTTAGGGACGCCTCTCGGCTACAATGAGCAGTTCTTC. This sequence encodes CASSLGTPLGYNEQFF. The J gene is TRBJ2-1, the V gene TRBV6-5; either TRBD1 or TRBD2 may supply D (5 bases each). Germline V gene lookup returns CDR1 MNHEY and CDR2 SVGAGI. The CDR3 consists of 16 residues. V was clipped by 4 bases and J by 3 bases, with 16 bases between them.

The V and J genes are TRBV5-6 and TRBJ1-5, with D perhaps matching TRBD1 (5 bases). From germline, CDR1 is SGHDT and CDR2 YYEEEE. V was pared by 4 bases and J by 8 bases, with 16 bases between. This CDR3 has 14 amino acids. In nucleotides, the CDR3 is TGTGCCAGCAGCCCCGGGGGGGGGTTGAAGCCCCAGCATTTT. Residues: CASSPGGGLKPQHF.